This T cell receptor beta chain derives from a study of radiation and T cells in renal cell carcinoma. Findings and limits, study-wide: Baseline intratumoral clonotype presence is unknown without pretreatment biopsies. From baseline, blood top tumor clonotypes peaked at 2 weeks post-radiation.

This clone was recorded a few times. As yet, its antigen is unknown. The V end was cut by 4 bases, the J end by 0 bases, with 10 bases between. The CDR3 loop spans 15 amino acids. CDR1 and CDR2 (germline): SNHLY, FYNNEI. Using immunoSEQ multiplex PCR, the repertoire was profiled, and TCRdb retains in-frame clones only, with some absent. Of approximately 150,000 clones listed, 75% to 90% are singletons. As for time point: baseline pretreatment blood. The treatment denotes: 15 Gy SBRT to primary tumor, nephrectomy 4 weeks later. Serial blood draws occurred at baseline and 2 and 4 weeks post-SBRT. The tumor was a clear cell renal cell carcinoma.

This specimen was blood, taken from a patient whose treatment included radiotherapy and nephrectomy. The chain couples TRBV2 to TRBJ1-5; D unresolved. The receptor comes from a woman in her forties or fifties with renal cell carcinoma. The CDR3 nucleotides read TGTGCCAGCAGTGGGAACAGTTATAGCAATCAGCCCCAGCATTTT. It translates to CASSGNSYSNQPQHF.